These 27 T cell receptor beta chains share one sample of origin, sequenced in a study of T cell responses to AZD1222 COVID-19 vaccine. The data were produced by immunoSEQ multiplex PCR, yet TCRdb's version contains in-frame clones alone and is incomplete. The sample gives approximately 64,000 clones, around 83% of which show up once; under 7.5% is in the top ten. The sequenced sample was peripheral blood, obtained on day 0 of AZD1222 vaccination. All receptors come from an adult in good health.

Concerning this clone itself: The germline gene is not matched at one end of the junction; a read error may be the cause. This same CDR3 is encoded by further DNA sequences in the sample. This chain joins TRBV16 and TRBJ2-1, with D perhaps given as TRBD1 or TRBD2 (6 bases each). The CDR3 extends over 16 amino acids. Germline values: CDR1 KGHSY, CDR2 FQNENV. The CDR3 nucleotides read TGTGCCCGCAGCCCCCCGCCCGGGGGCCCCTACAATGAGCAGTTCTTC. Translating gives CARSPPPGGPYNEQFF. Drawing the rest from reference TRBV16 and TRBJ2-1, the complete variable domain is GEEVAQTPKHLVRGEGQKAKLYCAPIKGHSYVFWYQQVLKNEFKFLISFQNENVFDETGMPKERFSAKCLPNSPCSLEIQATKLEDSAVYFCARSPPPGGPYNEQFFGPGTRLTVL.

The CDR3 is CASSPGLAGLPGELFF. CDR3 nucleotides: TGCGCCAGCAGCCCGGGACTAGCGGGGTTACCCGGGGAGCTGTTTTTT. V and J are TRBV4-3 and TRBJ2-2; 13 positions agree with TRBD2. Looked up from germline, CDR1 is LGHNA and CDR2 is YSLEER. The CDR3 covers 16 residues. Trimming at V came to 4 bases and at J to 6 bases, leaving 5 bases not matched to a gene.

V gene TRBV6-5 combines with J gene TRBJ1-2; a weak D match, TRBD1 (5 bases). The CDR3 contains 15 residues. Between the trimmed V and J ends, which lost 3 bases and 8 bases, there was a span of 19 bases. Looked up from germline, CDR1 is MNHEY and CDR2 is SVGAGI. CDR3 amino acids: CASSYFLGGEGGYTF. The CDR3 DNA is TGTGCCAGCAGTTATTTCTTGGGGGGAGAAGGAGGCTACACCTTC.

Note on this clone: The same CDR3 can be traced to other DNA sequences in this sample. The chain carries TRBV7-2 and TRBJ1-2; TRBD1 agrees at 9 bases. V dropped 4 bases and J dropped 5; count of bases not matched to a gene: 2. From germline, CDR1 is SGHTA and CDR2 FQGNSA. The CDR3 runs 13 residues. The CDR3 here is CASSSGQGYGYTF. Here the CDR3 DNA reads TGTGCCAGCAGCTCGGGACAGGGTTATGGCTACACCTTC.

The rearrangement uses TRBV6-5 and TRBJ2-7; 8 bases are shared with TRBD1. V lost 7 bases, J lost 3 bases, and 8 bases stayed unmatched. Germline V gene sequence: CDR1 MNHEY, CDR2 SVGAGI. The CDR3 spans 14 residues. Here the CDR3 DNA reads TGTGCCAGCACGATTGGACAGGGACTCTACGAGCAGTACTTC. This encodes CASTIGQGLYEQYF.

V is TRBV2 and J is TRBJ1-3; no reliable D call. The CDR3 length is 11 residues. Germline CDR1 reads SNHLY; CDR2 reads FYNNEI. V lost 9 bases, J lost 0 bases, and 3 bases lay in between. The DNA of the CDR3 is TGTGCCAGGTCCTCTGGAAACACCATATATTTT. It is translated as CARSSGNTIYF.

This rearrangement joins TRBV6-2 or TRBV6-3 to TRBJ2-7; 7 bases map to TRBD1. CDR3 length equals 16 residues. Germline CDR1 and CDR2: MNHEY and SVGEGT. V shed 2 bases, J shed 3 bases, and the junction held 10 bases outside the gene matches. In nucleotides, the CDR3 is TGTGCCAGCAGTTACCCGACCCGGGACAGACGCTACGAGCAGTACTTC. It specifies CASSYPTRDRRYEQYF.

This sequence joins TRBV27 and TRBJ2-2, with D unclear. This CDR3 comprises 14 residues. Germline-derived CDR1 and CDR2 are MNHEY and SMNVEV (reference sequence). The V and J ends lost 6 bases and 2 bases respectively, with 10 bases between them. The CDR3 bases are TGTGCCAGCAGGTGGACGGTTAACACCGGGGAGCTGTTTTTT. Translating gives CASRWTVNTGELFF.

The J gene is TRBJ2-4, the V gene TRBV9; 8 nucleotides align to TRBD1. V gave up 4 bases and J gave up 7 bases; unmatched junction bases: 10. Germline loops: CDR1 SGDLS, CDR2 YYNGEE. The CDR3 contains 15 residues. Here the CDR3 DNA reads TGTGCCAGCAGCCCCGGACAGGGTAGATACAACATTCAGTACTTC. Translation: CASSPGQGRYNIQYF.

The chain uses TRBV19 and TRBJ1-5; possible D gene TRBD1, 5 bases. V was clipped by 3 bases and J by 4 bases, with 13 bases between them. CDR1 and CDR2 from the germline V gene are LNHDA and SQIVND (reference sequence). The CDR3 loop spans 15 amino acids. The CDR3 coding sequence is TGTGCCAGTAGTATGCGGATGGGGGGGAATCAGCCCCAGCATTTT. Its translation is CASSMRMGGNQPQHF.

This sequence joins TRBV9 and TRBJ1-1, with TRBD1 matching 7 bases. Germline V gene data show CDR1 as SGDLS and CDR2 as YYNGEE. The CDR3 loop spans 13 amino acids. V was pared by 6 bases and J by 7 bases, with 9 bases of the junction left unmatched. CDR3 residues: CASTGGDSLEAFF. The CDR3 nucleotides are TGTGCCAGCACTGGGGGGGACAGCCTTGAAGCTTTCTTT.

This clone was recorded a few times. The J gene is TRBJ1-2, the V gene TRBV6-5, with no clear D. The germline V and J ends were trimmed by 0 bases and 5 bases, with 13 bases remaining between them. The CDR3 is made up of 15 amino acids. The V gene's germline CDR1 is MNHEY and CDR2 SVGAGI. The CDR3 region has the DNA TGTGCCAGCAGTTACTCCGTGTCAGGAGGTTATGGCTACACCTTC. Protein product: CASSYSVSGGYGYTF.

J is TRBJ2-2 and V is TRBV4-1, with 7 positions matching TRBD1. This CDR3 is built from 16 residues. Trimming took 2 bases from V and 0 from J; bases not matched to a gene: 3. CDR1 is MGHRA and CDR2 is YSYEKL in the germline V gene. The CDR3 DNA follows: TGCGCCAGCAGCCAATACAGGGGTTCGAACACCGGGGAGCTGTTTTTT. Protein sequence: CASSQYRGSNTGELFF.

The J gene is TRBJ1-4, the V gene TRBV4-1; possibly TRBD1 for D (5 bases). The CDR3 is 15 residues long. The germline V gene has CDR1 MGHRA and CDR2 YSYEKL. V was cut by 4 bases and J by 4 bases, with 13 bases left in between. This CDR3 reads CASSRRGRFNEKLFF. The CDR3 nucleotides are TGCGCCAGCAGCCGGAGGGGACGGTTTAATGAAAAACTGTTTTTT.

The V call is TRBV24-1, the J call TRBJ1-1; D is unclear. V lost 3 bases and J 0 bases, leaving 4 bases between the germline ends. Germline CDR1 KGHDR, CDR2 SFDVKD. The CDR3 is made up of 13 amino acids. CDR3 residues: CATSDRLNTEAFF. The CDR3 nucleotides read TGTGCCACCAGTGATCGGCTGAACACTGAAGCTTTCTTT.

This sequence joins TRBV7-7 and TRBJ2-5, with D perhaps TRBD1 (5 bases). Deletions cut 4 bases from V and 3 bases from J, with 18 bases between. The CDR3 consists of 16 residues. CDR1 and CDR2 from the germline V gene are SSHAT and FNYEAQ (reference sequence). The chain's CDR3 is CASSSALRATKETQYF. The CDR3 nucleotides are TGTGCCAGCAGCTCAGCCCTCAGGGCTACAAAAGAGACCCAGTACTTC.

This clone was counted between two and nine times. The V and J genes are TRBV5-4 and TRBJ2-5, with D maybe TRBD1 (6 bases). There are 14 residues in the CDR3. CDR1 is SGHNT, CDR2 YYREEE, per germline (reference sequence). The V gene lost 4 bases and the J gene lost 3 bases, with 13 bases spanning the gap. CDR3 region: CASSKYREKETQYF. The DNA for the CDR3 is TGTGCCAGCAGCAAATACAGGGAAAAAGAGACCCAGTACTTC. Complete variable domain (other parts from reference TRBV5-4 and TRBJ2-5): ETGVTQSPTHLIKTRGQQVTLRCSSQSGHNTVSWYQQALGQGPQFIFQYYREEENGRGNFPPRFSGLQFPNYSSELNVNALELDDSALYLCASSKYREKETQYFGPGTRLLVL.

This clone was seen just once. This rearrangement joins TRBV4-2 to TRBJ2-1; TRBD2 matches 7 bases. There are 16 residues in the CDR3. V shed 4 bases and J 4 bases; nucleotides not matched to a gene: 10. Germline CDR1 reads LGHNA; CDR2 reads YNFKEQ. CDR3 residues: CASSPLLGTKYNEQFF. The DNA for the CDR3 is TGTGCCAGCAGCCCATTGTTGGGGACTAAGTACAATGAGCAGTTCTTC.

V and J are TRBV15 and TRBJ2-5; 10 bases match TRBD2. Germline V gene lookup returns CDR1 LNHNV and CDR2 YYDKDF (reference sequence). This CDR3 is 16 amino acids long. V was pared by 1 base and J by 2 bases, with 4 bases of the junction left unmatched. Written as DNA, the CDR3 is TGTGCCACCAGCAGAGCCAGCGGGGGGGGACAAGAGACCCAGTACTTC. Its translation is CATSRASGGGQETQYF.

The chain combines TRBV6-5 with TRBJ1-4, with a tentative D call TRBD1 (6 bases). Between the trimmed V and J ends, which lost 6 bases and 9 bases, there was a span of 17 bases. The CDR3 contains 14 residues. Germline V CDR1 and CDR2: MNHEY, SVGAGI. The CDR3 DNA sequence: TGTGCCAGCAGCTCCGGGACAACAAGCAAAAAACTGTTTTTT. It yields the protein CASSSGTTSKKLFF.

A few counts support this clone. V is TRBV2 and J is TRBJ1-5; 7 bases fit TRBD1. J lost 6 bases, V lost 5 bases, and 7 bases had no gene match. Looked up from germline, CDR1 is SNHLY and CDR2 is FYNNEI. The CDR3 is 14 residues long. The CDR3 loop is CASSLQGRGQPQHF. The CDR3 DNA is TGTGCCAGCAGTCTACAGGGGAGAGGTCAGCCCCAGCATTTT.

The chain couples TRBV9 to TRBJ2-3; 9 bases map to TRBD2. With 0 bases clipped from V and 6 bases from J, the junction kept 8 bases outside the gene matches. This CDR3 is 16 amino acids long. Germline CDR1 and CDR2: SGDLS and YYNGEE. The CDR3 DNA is TGTGCCAGCAGCGTAGTCGTTAGCGGGGGTTGGGATACGCAGTATTTT. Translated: CASSVVVSGGWDTQYF.

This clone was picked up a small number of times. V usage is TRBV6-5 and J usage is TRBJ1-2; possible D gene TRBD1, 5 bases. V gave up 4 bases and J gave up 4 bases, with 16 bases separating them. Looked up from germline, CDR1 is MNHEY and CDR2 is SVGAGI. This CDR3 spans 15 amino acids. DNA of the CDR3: TGTGCCAGCAGTTCTTGGGGGGGGAAGTCCTATGGCTACACCTTC. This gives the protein CASSSWGGKSYGYTF.

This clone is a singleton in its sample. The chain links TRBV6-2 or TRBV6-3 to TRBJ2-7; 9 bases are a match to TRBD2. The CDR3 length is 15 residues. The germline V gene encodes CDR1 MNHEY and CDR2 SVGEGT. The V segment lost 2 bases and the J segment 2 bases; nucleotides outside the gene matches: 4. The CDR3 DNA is TGTGCCAGCAGTTACGGAGCGGGGGGTACCTACGAGCAGTACTTC. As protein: CASSYGAGGTYEQYF.

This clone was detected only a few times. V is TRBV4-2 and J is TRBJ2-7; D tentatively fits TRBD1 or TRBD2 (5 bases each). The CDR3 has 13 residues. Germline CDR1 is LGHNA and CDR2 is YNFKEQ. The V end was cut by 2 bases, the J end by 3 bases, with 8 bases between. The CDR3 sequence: CASSQTRGYEQYF. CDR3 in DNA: TGTGCCAGCAGCCAAACTAGGGGCTACGAGCAGTACTTC.

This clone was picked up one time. CDR3 in amino acids: CASSRIAGTGGHTEAFF. CDR3 sequence (DNA): TGTGCCAGCAGCCGGATCGCGGGGACAGGGGGCCACACTGAAGCTTTCTTT. This rearrangement joins TRBV3-1 (or the pseudogene TRBV3-2) to TRBJ1-1; 12 bases fit TRBD1. The germline V gene encodes CDR1 LGHDT and CDR2 YNNKEL (reference sequence). V was clipped by 4 bases and J by 3 bases; unmatched bases: 9. The CDR3 length is 17 residues.

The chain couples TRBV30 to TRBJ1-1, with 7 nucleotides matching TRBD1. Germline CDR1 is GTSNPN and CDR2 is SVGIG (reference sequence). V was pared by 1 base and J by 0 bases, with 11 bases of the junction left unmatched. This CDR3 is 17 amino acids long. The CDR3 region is CAWSAETGRGMNTEAFF. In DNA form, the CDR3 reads TGTGCCTGGAGTGCTGAGACAGGGCGGGGAATGAACACTGAAGCTTTCTTT.